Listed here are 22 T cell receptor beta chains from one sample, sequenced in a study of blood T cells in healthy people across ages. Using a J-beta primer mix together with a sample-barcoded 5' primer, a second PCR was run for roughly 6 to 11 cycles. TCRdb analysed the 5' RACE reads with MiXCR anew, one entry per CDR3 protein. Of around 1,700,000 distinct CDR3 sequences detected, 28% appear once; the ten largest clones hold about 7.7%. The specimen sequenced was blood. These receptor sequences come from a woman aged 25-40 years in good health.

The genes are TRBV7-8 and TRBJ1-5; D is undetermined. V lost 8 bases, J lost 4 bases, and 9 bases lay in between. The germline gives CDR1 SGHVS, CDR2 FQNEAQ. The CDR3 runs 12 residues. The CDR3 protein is CASCRQNQPQHF. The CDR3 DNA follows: TGTGCCAGCTGTCGTCAAAATCAGCCCCAGCATTTT.

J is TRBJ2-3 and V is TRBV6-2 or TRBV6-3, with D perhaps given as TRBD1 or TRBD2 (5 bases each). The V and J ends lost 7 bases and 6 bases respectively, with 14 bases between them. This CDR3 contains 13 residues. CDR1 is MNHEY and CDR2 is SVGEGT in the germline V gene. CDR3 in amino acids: CASKAGTADTQYF. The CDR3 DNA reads TGTGCCAGCAAGGCCGGGACGGCCGATACGCAGTATTTT.

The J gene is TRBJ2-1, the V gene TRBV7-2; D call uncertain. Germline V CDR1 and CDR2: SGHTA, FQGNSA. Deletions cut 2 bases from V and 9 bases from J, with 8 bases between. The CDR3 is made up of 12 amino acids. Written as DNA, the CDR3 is TGTGCCAGCAGCTTAAATGTGGGTGAGCAGTTCTTC. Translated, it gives CASSLNVGEQFF.

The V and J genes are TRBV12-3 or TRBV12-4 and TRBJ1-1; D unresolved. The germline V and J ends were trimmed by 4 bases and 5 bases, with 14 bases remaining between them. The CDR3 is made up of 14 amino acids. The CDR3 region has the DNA TGTGCCAGCAGTTCAGCAGCCCCAAAAACTGAAGCTTTCTTT. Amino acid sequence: CASSSAAPKTEAFF.

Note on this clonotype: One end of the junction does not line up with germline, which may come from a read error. This chain's CDR3 is CVSSKTDYGYTF. CDR3 nucleotides: TGTGTCAGCAGCAAAACTGACTATGGCTACACCTTC. The chain employs TRBV12-3 or TRBV12-4 and TRBJ1-2; D not certain. CDR3 length equals 12 residues.

This CDR3 reads CASSWDMNTEAFF. The CDR3 DNA is TGTGCCAGCAGTTGGGACATGAACACTGAAGCTTTCTTT. The rearrangement links TRBV28 to TRBJ1-1, with D perhaps TRBD1 (6 bases). Deletions cut 4 bases from V and 0 bases from J, with 6 bases between. The length of the CDR3 is 13 residues. The germline CDR1 and CDR2 sequences are MDHEN and SYDVKM.

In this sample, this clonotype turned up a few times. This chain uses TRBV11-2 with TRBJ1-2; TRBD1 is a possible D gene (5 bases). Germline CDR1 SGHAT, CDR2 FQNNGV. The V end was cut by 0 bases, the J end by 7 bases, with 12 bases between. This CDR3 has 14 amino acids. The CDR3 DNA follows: TGTGCCAGCAGCTTAGATCTCCAGGGAGCTGGCTACACCTTC. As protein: CASSLDLQGAGYTF.

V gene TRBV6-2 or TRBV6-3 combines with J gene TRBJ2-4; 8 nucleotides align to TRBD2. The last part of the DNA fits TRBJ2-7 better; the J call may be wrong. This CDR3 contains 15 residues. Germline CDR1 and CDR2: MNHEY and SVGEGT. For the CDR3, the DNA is TGTGCCAGCAGTTACTCGTCTAGCGGGTTCTACGAGCAGTACTTC. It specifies CASSYSSSGFYEQYF.

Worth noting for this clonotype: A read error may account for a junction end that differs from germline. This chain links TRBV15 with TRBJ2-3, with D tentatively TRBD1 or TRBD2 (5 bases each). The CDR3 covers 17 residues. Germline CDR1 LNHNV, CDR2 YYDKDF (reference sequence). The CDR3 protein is CAASRVREGSSTDTQYF. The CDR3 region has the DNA TGTGCCGCCAGCAGGGTTAGAGAGGGCAGTAGCACAGATACGCAGTATTTT.

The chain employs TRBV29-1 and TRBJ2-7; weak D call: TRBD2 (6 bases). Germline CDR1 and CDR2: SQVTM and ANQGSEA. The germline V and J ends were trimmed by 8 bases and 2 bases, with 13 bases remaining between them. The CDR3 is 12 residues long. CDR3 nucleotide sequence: TGCAGCATCCGGGACTTCGCCTACGAGCAGTACTTC. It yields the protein CSIRDFAYEQYF.

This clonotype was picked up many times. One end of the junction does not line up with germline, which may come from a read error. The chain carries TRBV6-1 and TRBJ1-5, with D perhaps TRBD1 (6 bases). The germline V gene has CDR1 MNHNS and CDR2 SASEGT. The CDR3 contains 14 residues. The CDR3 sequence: CASSEAGGNQPQHF. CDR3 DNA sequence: TGCGCCAGCAGTGAGGCAGGGGGCAATCAGCCCCAGCATTTT.

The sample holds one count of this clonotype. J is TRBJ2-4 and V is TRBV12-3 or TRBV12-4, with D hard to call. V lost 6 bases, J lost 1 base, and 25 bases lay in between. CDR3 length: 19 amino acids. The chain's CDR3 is CASSQAQGIPPRAKNIQYF. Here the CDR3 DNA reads TGTGCCAGCAGCCAAGCCCAAGGCATCCCACCAAGGGCCAAAAACATTCAGTACTTC.

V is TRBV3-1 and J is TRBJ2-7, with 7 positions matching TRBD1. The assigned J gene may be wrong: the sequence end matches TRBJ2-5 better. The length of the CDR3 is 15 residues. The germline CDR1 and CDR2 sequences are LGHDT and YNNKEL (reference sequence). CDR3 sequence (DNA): TGTGCCAGCAGCCAGTTGACAGGGATCCAAGAGACCCAGTACTTC. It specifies CASSQLTGIQETQYF.

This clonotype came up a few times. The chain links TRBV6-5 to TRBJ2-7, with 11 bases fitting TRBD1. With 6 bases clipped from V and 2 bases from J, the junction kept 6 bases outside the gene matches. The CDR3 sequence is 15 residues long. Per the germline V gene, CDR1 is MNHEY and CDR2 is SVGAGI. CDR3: CASRSGTGGTYEQYF. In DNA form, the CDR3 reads TGTGCCAGCAGATCCGGGACAGGGGGAACCTACGAGCAGTACTTC.

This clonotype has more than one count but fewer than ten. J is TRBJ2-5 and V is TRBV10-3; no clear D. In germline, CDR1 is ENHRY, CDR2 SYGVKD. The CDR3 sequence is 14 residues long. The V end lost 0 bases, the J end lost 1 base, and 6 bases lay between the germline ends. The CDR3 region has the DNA TGTGCCATCAGTGAGTCGTACCGCCAAGAGACCCAGTACTTC. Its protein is CAISESYRQETQYF.

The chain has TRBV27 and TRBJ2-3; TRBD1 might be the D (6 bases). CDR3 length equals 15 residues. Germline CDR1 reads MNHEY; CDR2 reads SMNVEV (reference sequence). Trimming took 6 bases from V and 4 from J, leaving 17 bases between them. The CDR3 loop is CASSPTWGQSDTQYF. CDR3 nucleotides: TGTGCCAGCAGCCCCACTTGGGGACAATCAGATACGCAGTATTTT.

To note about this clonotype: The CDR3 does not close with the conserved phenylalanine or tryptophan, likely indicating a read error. Here the CDR3 DNA reads TGTGCCATCAGAGGTGGCTATAACACTGAAGCTTTCGTT. As protein: CAIRGGYNTEAFV. V and J are TRBV10-3 and TRBJ1-1; D not resolved. CDR3 length equals 13 residues. Germline V gives CDR1 ENHRY, CDR2 SYGVKD. V was pared by 6 bases and J by 2 bases, with 10 bases between.

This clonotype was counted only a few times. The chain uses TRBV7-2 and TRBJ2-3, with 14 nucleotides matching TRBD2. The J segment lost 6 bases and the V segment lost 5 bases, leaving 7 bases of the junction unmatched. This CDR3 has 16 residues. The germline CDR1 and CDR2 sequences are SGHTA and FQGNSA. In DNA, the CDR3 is TGTGCCAGCAGCGACCGACTAGCGGGGGGGATGGATACGCAGTATTTT. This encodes CASSDRLAGGMDTQYF.

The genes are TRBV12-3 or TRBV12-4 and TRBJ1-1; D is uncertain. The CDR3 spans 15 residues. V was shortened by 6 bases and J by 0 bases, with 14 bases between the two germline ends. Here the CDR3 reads CASRKTEGLNTEAFF. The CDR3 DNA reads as TGTGCCAGCAGGAAAACTGAAGGGCTGAACACTGAAGCTTTCTTT.

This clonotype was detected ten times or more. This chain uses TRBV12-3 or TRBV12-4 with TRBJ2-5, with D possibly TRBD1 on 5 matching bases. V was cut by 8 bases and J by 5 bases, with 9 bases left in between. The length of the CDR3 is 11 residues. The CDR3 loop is CASGPGETQYF. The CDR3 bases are TGTGCCAGCGGACCAGGGGAGACCCAGTACTTC.

The CDR3 DNA follows: TGTGCCAGCAGTGAGGGCGTAGGTGAAATCTACAATGAGCAGTTCTTC. This encodes CASSEGVGEIYNEQFF. The V call is TRBV2, the J call TRBJ2-1; D gene unclear. The CDR3 loop spans 16 amino acids. Per germline, CDR1 SNHLY and CDR2 FYNNEI. Between the trimmed V and J ends, which lost 3 bases and 3 bases, there was a span of 15 bases.

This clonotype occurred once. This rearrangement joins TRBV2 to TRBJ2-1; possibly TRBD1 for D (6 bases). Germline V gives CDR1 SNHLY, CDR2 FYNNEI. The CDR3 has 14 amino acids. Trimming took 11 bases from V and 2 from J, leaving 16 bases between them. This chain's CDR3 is CAGAIRDTYNEQFF. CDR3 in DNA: TGTGCCGGGGCTATCCGGGACACCTACAATGAGCAGTTCTTC.